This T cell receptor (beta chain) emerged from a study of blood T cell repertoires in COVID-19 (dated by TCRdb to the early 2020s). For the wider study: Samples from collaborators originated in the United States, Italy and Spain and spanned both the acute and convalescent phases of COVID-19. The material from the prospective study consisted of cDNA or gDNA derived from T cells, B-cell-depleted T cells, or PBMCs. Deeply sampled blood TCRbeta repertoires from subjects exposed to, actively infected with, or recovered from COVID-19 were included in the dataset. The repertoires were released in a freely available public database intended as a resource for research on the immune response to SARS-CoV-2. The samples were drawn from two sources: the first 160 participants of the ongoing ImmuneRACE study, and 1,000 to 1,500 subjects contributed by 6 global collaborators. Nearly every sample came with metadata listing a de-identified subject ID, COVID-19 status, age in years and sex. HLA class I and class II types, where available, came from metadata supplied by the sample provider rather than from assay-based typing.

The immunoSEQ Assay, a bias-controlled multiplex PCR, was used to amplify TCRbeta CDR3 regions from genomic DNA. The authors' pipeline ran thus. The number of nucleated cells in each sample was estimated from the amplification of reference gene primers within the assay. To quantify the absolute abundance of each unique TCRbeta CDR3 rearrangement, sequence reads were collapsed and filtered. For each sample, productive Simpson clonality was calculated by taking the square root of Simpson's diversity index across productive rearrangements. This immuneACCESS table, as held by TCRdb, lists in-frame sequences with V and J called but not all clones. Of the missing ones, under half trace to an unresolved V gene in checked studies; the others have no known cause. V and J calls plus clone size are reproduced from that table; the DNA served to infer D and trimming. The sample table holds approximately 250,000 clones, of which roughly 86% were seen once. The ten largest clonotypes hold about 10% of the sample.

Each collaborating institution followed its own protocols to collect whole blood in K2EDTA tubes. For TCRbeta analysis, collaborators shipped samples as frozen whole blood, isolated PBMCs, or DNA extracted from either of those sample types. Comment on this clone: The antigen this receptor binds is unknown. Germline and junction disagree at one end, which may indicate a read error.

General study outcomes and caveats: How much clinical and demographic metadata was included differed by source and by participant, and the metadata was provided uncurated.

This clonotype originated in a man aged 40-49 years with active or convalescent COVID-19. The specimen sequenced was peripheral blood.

The nucleotide sequence is given as TGTGCCAGCAGTTTGGACAGGCAGGGACTTGAGGGGCAGTATTTT. It encodes CASSLDRQGLEGQYF. The chain employs TRBV5-4 and TRBJ2-3, with TRBD1 tentatively as D gene (7 bases match). Including the terminal cysteine and phenylalanine, the CDR3 comprises 15 residues. The entry retains the CDR3 DNA only, 45 bases that are in frame from base 1. From the germline V gene (reference sequence), CDR1 is SGHNT and CDR2 is YYREEE.